There are many counts of the clone carrying this TCR beta chain. The CDR3 is made up of 14 amino acids. CDR1 and CDR2 (germline): SGHNT, YENEEA. Trimming cost V 3 bases and J 5 bases; bases outside gene matches: 6. These data are taken from a study of T cells in Graves' hyperthyroidism and ophthalmopathy. TCR beta CDR3 regions were amplified from RNA transcripts. In the first-round RT-PCR of the TCR CDR3, the HTBI primer set was used. TCRdb re-called the multiplex PCR reads through MiXCR, storing one row per CDR3 protein. Of about 410,000 distinct CDR3 sequences in the sample, roughly 14% are singletons; the top ten hold roughly 13%. Diagnoses used clinical symptoms, serum thyroxine and TRAb, thyroid ultrasound and orbital computed tomography.

The TCR sequence derives from a man between 18 and 29 years old with Graves' ophthalmopathy. Material: blood. The chain uses TRBV11-3 and TRBJ2-5; 7 bases fit TRBD1. The chain's CDR3 is CASSFDRARETQYF. The DNA for the CDR3 is TGTGCCAGCAGCTTCGACAGGGCACGGGAGACCCAGTACTTC.